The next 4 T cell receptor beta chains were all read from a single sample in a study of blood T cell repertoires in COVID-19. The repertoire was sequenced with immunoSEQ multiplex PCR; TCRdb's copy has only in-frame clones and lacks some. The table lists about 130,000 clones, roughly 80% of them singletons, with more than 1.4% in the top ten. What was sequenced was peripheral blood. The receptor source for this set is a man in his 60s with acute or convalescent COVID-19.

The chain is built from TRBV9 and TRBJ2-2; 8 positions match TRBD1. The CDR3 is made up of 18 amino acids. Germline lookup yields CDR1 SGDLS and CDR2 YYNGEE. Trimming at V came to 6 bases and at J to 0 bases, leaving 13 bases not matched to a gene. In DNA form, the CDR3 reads TGTGCCAGCACCGGACAGGGAACACCCATTGCGAACACCGGGGAGCTGTTTTTT. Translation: CASTGQGTPIANTGELFF.

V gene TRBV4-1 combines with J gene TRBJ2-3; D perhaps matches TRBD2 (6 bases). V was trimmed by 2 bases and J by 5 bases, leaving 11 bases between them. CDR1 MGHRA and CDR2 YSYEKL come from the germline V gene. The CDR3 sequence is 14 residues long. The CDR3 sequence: CASSQFLGGDTQYF. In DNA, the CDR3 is TGCGCCAGCAGCCAATTTCTGGGGGGAGATACGCAGTATTTT.

The CDR3 DNA sequence: TGTGCCTGGAGTGTCGGACGGGAGAAGTCACCCCTCCACTTT. Translation gives CAWSVGREKSPLHF. The chain is built from TRBV30 and TRBJ1-6; D unclear. V lost 0 bases and J 10 bases, leaving 13 bases between the germline ends. This CDR3 region has 14 residues. Germline lookup yields CDR1 GTSNPN and CDR2 SVGIG (reference sequence).

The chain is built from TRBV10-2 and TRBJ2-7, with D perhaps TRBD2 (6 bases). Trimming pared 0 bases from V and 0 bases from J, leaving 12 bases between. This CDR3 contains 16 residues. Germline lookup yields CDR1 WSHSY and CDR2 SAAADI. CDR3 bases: TGCGCCAGCAGTGAGTCGAAGGCGGGGTACTCCTACGAGCAGTACTTC. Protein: CASSESKAGYSYEQYF.